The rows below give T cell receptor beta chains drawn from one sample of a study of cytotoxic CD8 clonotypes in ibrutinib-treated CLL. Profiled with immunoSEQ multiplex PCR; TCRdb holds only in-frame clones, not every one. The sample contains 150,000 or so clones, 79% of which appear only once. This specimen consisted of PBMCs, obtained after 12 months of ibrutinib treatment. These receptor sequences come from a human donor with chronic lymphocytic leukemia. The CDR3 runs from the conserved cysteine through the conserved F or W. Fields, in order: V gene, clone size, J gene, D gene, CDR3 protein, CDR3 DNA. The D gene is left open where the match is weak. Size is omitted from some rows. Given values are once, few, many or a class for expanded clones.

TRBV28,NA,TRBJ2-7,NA,CASSPTTSYEQYF,TGTGCCAGCAGCCCGACAACCAGCTACGAGCAGTACTTC
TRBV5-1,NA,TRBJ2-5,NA,CASSLVGGETQYF,TGCGCCAGCAGCTTGGTGGGGGGAGAGACCCAGTACTTC
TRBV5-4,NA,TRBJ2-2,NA,CASSFPGHDTGELFF,TGTGCCAGCAGCTTTCCGGGACATGATACCGGGGAGCTGTTTTTT
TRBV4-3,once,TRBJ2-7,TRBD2,CASSRGPGLAGRLPAYEQYF,TGCGCCAGCAGCCGAGGCCCGGGACTAGCGGGTCGCCTACCGGCCTACGAGCAGTACTTC
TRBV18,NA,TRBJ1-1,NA,CASSPLPNTEAFF,TGTGCCAGCTCACCACTACCGAACACTGAAGCTTTCTTT
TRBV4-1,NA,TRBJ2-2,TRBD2,CASSQGGASGAGELFF,TGCGCCAGCAGCCAGGGCGGGGCTAGCGGTGCCGGGGAGCTGTTTTTT
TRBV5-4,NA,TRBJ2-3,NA,CASSLAPSTSSTDTQYF,TGTGCCAGCAGCTTGGCCCCGTCTACCTCTAGCACAGATACGCAGTATTTT
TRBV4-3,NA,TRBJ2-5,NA,CASSQGQVQETQYF,TGCGCCAGCAGCCAAGGACAGGTACAAGAGACCCAGTACTTC
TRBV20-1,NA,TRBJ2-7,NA,CSASVPYEQYF,TGCAGTGCTAGTGTGCCTTACGAGCAGTACTTC
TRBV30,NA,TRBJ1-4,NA,CAWRKDSEKLFF,TGTGCCTGGAGGAAGGACAGTGAAAAACTGTTTTTT
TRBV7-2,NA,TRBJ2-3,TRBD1,CASSEGQGRTDTQYF,TGTGCCAGCAGCGAGGGACAGGGGCGCACAGATACGCAGTATTTT
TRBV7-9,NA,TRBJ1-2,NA,CASSRVEGNNYGYTF,TGTGCCAGCTCCCGTGTGGAGGGCAATAACTATGGCTACACCTTC
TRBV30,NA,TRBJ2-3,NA,CAWSYGGSRTDTQYF,TGTGCCTGGAGCTATGGGGGCAGCCGCACAGATACGCAGTATTTT
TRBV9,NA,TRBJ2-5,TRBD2,CASSPPSGQETQYF,TGTGCCAGCAGCCCCCCTAGCGGGCAAGAGACCCAGTACTTC
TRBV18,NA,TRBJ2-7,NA,CASSHAEGRAYEQYF,TGTGCCAGCTCACACGCTGAGGGGCGCGCCTACGAGCAGTACTTC
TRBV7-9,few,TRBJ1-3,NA,CASSFSTFSGNTIYF,TGTGCCAGCAGCTTCAGTACCTTCTCTGGAAACACCATATATTTT
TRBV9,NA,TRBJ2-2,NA,CASSVTGTGELFF,TGTGCCAGCAGCGTAACAGGGACCGGGGAGCTGTTTTTT
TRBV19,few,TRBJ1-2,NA,CASSILVPGDRGYTF,TGTGCCAGTAGTATACTGGTGCCAGGGGACCGTGGCTACACCTTC
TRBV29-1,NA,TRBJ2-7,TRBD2,CSASLSGIDYEQYF,TGCAGCGCCTCTCTTAGCGGGATTGACTACGAGCAGTACTTC
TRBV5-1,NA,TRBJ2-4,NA,CASSLAAGAAKNIQYF,TGCGCCAGCAGCTTGGCAGCAGGGGCGGCCAAAAACATTCAGTACTTC
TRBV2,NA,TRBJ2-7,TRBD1,CASSNPGQGYEQYF,TGTGCCAGCAGTAATCCGGGACAGGGATACGAGCAGTACTTC
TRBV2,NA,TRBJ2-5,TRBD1,CASNPAGQGFETQYF,TGTGCCAGCAACCCTGCTGGACAGGGGTTCGAGACCCAGTACTTC
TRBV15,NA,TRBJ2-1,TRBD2,CATSLGLAGHNEQFF,TGTGCCACCAGCTTGGGACTAGCGGGGCACAATGAGCAGTTCTTC
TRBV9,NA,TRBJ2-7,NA,CASSVRWEFNEQYF,TGTGCCAGCAGCGTAAGGTGGGAGTTCAACGAGCAGTACTTC
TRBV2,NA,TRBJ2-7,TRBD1,CASPGQGADEQYF,TGTGCCAGCCCGGGACAGGGGGCGGACGAGCAGTACTTC
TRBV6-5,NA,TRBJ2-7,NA,CASSRDTPHEQYF,TGTGCCAGCTCGCGTGACACTCCCCACGAGCAGTACTTC
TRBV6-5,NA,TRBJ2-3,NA,CASSYSAGTTDTQYF,TGTGCCAGCAGTTACTCGGCGGGAACCACAGATACGCAGTATTTT
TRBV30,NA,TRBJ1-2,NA,CAWSVGLDGYTF,TGTGCCTGGAGTGTAGGTTTGGATGGCTACACCTTC
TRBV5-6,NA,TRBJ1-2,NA,CASSFAPGASGPYGYTF,TGTGCCAGCAGCTTCGCTCCCGGGGCTTCAGGCCCCTATGGCTACACCTTC
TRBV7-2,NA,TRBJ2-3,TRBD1,CASSLIVSGGGTDTQYF,TGTGCCAGCAGCTTAATCGTTTCAGGGGGCGGGACAGATACGCAGTATTTT
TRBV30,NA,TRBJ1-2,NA,CAWSKGNYGYTF,TGTGCCTGGAGTAAGGGGAACTATGGCTACACCTTC
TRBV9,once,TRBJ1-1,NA,CASSVDASLYTEAFF,TGTGCCAGCAGCGTAGACGCCTCTTTGTACACTGAAGCTTTCTTT
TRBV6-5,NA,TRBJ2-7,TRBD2,CASTPLLADEQYF,TGTGCCAGCACCCCGTTACTAGCGGACGAGCAGTACTTC
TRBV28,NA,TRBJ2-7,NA,CASSWQQGHHEQYF,TGTGCCAGCAGCTGGCAACAGGGTCACCACGAGCAGTACTTC
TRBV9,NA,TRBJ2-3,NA,CASSPQGALRTDTQYF,TGTGCCAGCAGCCCCCAGGGCGCCCTTCGCACAGATACGCAGTATTTT
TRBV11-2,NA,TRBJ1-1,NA,CASSPLRERDTEAFF,TGTGCCAGCAGCCCACTGAGGGAGCGGGACACTGAAGCTTTCTTT
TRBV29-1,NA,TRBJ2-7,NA,CSVEFQVNPYEQYF,TGCAGCGTTGAATTCCAGGTTAACCCCTACGAGCAGTACTTC
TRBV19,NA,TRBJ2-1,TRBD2,CASSIGAGVGAEQFF,TGTGCCAGTAGTATAGGAGCGGGAGTGGGGGCTGAGCAGTTCTTC
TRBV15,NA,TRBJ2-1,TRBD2,CATSSRPQREFYNEQFF,TGTGCCACCAGCAGTCGCCCCCAGCGGGAGTTCTACAATGAGCAGTTCTTC
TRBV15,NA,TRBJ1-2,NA,CATSREKTVGIYGYTF,TGTGCCACCAGCAGAGAGAAGACCGTAGGGATCTATGGCTACACCTTC
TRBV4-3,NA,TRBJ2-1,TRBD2,CASSQGTSGRNEQFF,TGCGCCAGCAGCCAAGGGACTAGCGGGAGAAATGAGCAGTTCTTC
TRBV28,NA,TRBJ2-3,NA,CASSLTSHLGAQYF,TGTGCCAGCAGCCTTACTAGTCATCTCGGTGCGCAGTATTTT
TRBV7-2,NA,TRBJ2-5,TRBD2,CASSSPGLAGGGETQYF,TGTGCCAGCAGCTCACCGGGACTAGCGGGAGGTGGTGAGACCCAGTACTTC
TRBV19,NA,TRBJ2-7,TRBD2,CASSAATSGSYEQYF,TGTGCCAGTAGTGCCGCGACTAGCGGGAGCTACGAGCAGTACTTC
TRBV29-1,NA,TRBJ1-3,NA,CSGQGSGNTIYF,TGCAGCGGGCAGGGATCTGGAAACACCATATATTTT
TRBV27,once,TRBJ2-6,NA,CASSLSFGANVLTF,TGTGCCAGCAGTTTATCCTTTGGGGCCAACGTCCTGACTTTC
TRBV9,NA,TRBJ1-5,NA,CASSVGGSPNQPQHF,TGTGCCAGCAGCGTTGGAGGTTCCCCTAATCAGCCCCAGCATTTT
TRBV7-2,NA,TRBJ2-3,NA,CASSPQVGGADTQYF,TGTGCCAGCAGCCCCCAGGTAGGGGGAGCAGATACGCAGTATTTT
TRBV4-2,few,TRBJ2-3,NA,CASSQVWETLRNTQYF,TGTGCCAGCAGCCAAGTTTGGGAGACTCTAAGGAATACGCAGTATTTT
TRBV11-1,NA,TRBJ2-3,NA,CASSLTLDTQYF,TGTGCCAGCAGCTTAACTCTGGATACGCAGTATTTT
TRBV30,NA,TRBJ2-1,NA,CARRQAPYNEQFF,TGTGCCCGCCGACAGGCACCCTACAATGAGCAGTTCTTC
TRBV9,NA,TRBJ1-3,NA,CASSVEISSGNTIYF,TGTGCCAGCAGCGTAGAGATCAGCTCTGGAAACACCATATATTTT
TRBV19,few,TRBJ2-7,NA,CASRYASEQYF,TGTGCCAGTAGGTATGCATCCGAGCAGTACTTC